This TCR beta chain was identified during a study of cytomegalovirus exposure and HLA in healthy donors. Study at large: T cells numbering about 180 million yielded around 120 million unique TCR beta sequences in an earlier analysis.

General study findings and limits: What TCR beta sequences reportedly achieved was accurate prediction of HLA-A and HLA-B alleles in most subjects. Most TCR sequences showed up rarely, but some public TCRs showed up in many donors.

This CDR3 is built from 16 residues. The V gene's germline CDR1 is LNHDA and CDR2 SQIVND (reference sequence). After removal of 6 bases from V and 0 bases from J, the junction contained 5 bases not matched to a gene. The count of this clone is one. The target antigen is unknown. In the PCR, 60 Vbeta and 13 Jbeta primers were used. Produced via immunoSEQ multiplex PCR; TCRdb's table is partial and in-frame only. In the table there are 150,000 to 200,000 clones, around 86% of which are singletons. This receptor was identified in a man aged 50 or older in good health and CMV-seronegative. The rearrangement joins TRBV19 to TRBJ2-5; 12 positions agree with TRBD2. The source material was PBMCs. The CDR3 spells CASRRLAGDYQETQYF. The CDR3, as DNA: TGTGCCAGTAGACGACTAGCGGGGGACTACCAAGAGACCCAGTACTTC. Full variable domain (missing parts from reference TRBV19 and TRBJ2-5): DGGITQSPKYLFRKEGQNVTLSCEQNLNHDAMYWYRQDPGQGLRLIYYSQIVNDFQKGDIAEGYSVSREKKESFPLTVTSAQKNPTAFYLCASRRLAGDYQETQYFGPGTRLLVL.